Each of the 5 T cell receptor beta chains below was sequenced from the same sample in a study of CD8+ T cells in alopecia areata listed by TCRdb under 2018. Library preparation employed the immunoSEQ multiplex PCR assay. RNA was extracted from all samples and reverse transcribed into cDNA as template for TCR sequencing. What TCRdb holds here is the immuneACCESS table cut down to in-frame rearrangements. Part of the clones is not present; checked against another copy, under half of the missing clones reflect an unresolved V gene, and the others are unexplained. Here the sample has about 100,000 clones; about 61% occur a single time. In total, the top ten clones hold around 17% of the sample. The treatment or condition label of this sample denotes: oral pan-JAK inhibitor, 5-10 mg twice daily. The specimen was CD8+ T cells sorted from blood, collected at week 56, from a patient treated with tofacitinib. The receptors here all came from a human donor with alopecia areata.

The chain is built from TRBV4-1 and TRBJ1-1; 7 bases map to TRBD1. The germline V gene encodes CDR1 MGHRA and CDR2 YSYEKL. J gave up 6 bases and V 0 bases, and 1 base lay outside the gene matches. CDR3 length: 13 residues. The CDR3 DNA follows: TGCGCCAGCAGCCAAGAGACAGGGTCTGAAGCTTTCTTT. This gives the protein CASSQETGSEAFF.

In regard to this clone: The sample carries other DNA sequences with the same CDR3. The V and J genes are TRBV29-1 and TRBJ1-2; weak D call: TRBD1 (5 bases). This CDR3 spans 13 amino acids. Deletions cut 6 bases from V and 6 bases from J, with 17 bases between. CDR1 and CDR2 (germline): SQVTM, ANQGSEA. CDR3: CSVPYVREDGYTF. The CDR3 nucleotides are TGCAGCGTCCCCTACGTCAGGGAGGATGGCTACACCTTC.

This chain connects TRBV19 to TRBJ2-3, with TRBD2 matching over 10 bases. The length of the CDR3 is 15 residues. V dropped 3 bases and J dropped 6; count of bases not matched to a gene: 6. In germline, CDR1 is LNHDA, CDR2 SQIVND (reference sequence). The CDR3 DNA is TGTGCCAGTAGTATGGTAATAGCGGGAGGCGATACGCAGTATTTT. Amino acids: CASSMVIAGGDTQYF.

The chain employs TRBV11-3 and TRBJ2-5, with D tentatively TRBD1 (5 bases). The CDR3 extends over 17 amino acids. Germline CDR1 SGHNT, CDR2 YENEEA. V lost 5 bases to trimming and J lost 1 base, with 20 bases between them. This CDR3 reads CASSPEWERGFQETQYF. In DNA form, the CDR3 reads TGTGCCAGCAGCCCGGAGTGGGAAAGGGGTTTCCAAGAGACCCAGTACTTC.

The gene calls are TRBV7-9 and TRBJ2-7; 12 bases are a match to TRBD2. Germline CDR1 and CDR2: SEHNR and FQNEAQ (reference sequence). Trimming at V came to 5 bases and at J to 5 bases, leaving 10 bases not matched to a gene. The CDR3 covers 16 residues. The CDR3 bases are TGTGCCAGCAGCCCCGGCCTACTAGCGGGGGGTAACGAGCAGTACTTC. Amino acids: CASSPGLLAGGNEQYF.